This is a list of T cell receptor beta chains from one sample in a study of cytomegalovirus exposure and HLA in healthy donors. Clones were read by immunoSEQ multiplex PCR, and TCRdb kept only the in-frame ones, dropping some. This repertoire shows fewer than 200,000 clones, about 75% found once; its top ten account for around 2%. Sequenced sample: PBMCs. Receptor source: a female donor in good health and CMV-seronegative. Both conserved end residues are part of each CDR3. The D gene is left open where the match is weak. Only part of the rows carry a size: once, few, many, or a class if the clone is expanded.

size,D,J,V,DNA,CDR3
NA,NA,TRBJ2-3,TRBV28,TGTGCCAGCAGTTTATCAGGCACCAACACAGATACGCAGTATTTT,CASSLSGTNTDTQYF
few,NA,TRBJ2-1,TRBV5-1,TGCGCCAGCAGCTTGGGCGCGGGTAGTGAGCAGTTCTTC,CASSLGAGSEQFF
few,NA,TRBJ2-7,TRBV6-4,TGTGCCAGCAGTGACACCGGACAGTCCTACGAGCAGTACTTC,CASSDTGQSYEQYF
once,NA,TRBJ2-3,TRBV30,TGTGCCTGGTCGTGGGGGCCAGATACGCAGTATTTT,CAWSWGPDTQYF
NA,TRBD1,TRBJ1-5,TRBV30,TGTGCCTGGAGTAAACAGGGGGATCAGCCCCAGCATTTT,CAWSKQGDQPQHF
NA,TRBD1,TRBJ1-2,TRBV6-5,TGTGCCAGCCAAAGGGGGGACAGGGACTATGGCTACACCTTC,CASQRGDRDYGYTF
NA,NA,TRBJ2-6,TRBV19,TGTGCCAGTAGTTCGGAGTACTCTGGGGCCAACGTCCTGACTTTC,CASSSEYSGANVLTF
NA,TRBD1,TRBJ1-2,TRBV5-1,TGCGCCAGCAGCTTGGGACAGGGGGACAGAGGCTACACCTTC,CASSLGQGDRGYTF
few,NA,TRBJ1-2,TRBV18,TGTGCCAGCTCATCGGCCGGGGCTAACTATGGCTACACCTTC,CASSSAGANYGYTF
NA,TRBD1,TRBJ2-1,TRBV7-2,TGTGCCAGCAGCTGGCCGGGACAGGGGCCACACAATGAGCAGTTCTTC,CASSWPGQGPHNEQFF
NA,NA,TRBJ1-2,TRBV5-1,TGCGCCAGCAGCCTGGCGGGGTACAACTATGGCTACACCTTC,CASSLAGYNYGYTF
few,NA,TRBJ1-3,TRBV27,TGTGCCAGCAGTCCCCCCCGTCCGAACACCATATATTTT,CASSPPRPNTIYF
NA,NA,TRBJ2-3,TRBV7-2,TGTGCCAGCAGCGTATGGGGCAGTACTAGCACAGATACGCAGTATTTT,CASSVWGSTSTDTQYF
NA,NA,TRBJ1-2,TRBV5-6,TGTGCCAGCAGCCTCCGGGACACGGGAGGCTATGGCTACACCTTC,CASSLRDTGGYGYTF
NA,NA,TRBJ1-5,TRBV7-2,TGTGCCAGCAGCCACGGGACTCGAGGTGAGCCCCAGCATTTT,CASSHGTRGEPQHF
NA,NA,TRBJ1-4,TRBV4-1,TGCGCCAGCAGCCAAGCCTCAGGGAACTACAATGAAAAACTGTTTTTT,CASSQASGNYNEKLFF
NA,TRBD2,TRBJ2-5,TRBV4-1,TGCGCCAGCAGCCAAGACGGCGGGGGGGCCAAAGAGACCCAGTACTTC,CASSQDGGGAKETQYF
NA,TRBD2,TRBJ2-5,TRBV13,TGTGCCAGCAGCTCCACCGGACTAGCAAAAGAGACCCAGTACTTC,CASSSTGLAKETQYF